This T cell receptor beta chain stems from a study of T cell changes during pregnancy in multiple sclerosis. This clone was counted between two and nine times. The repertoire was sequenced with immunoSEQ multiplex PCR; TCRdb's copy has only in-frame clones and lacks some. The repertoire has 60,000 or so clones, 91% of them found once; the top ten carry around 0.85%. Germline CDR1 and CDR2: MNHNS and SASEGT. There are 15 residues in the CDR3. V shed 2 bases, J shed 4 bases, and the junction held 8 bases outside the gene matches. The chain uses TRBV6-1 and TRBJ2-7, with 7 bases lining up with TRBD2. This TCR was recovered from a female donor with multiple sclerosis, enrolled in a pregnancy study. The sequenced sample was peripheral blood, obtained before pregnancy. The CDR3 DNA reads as TGTGCCAGCAGTGAAAATCCGGGGGGTACTTACGAGCAGTACTTC. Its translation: CASSENPGGTYEQYF.